The 6 T cell receptor beta chains below were found in one sample sequenced in a study of regulatory T cells in long-lasting Graves disease. Arm-PCR of CDR3 regions with iRepertoire HTBI primers generated TCR beta libraries. MiXCR, run by TCRdb on the multiplex PCR reads, gives a single entry per CDR3 protein. The sample yields 450,000 to 700,000 distinct CDR3 sequences, about 13% seen once. Indicated time point: newly diagnosed GD, antithyroid drugs for less than 3 months. Isolated PBMC RNA provided the starting material for the TCR library. In addition, the sample was reused for a study of T cells in Graves' hyperthyroidism and ophthalmopathy.

Material: peripheral blood mononuclear cells (PBMCs), obtained at new diagnosis, from a patient treated with antithyroid drugs. The receptors come from a man aged 25 to 40 with Graves disease.

This clonotype was found many times. The chain joins TRBV12-3 or TRBV12-4 to TRBJ1-5; TRBD1 might be the D (6 bases). V lost 4 bases, J lost 11 bases, and 15 bases lay in between. This CDR3 contains 13 residues. As DNA, the CDR3 is TGTGCCAGCAGTTCCGAGGGACATTTGGCCCAGCATTTT. Protein: CASSSEGHLAQHF.

CDR3 DNA sequence: TGTGCCAGCAATCTGTGGTTCCATTCACCCCTCCACTTT. Protein product: CASNLWFHSPLHF. The V call is TRBV28, the J call TRBJ1-6; D is unclear. The CDR3 is 13 residues long. Trimming shortened V by 7 bases and J by 8 bases, and 12 bases separated the two germline ends. From germline, CDR1 is MDHEN and CDR2 SYDVKM.

This clonotype showed up just a few times. J is TRBJ1-2 and V is TRBV27; D is possibly TRBD1 (6 bases). In germline, CDR1 is MNHEY, CDR2 SMNVEV (reference sequence). V dropped 5 bases and J dropped 2 bases, with 18 bases sitting between them. The CDR3 is 16 residues long. This chain's CDR3 is CASSQLRTDSNYGYTF. Here the CDR3 DNA reads TGTGCCAGCAGTCAACTTAGGACGGACAGCAACTATGGCTACACCTTC.

Ten or more counts support this clonotype. This rearrangement joins TRBV7-8 to TRBJ2-3, with TRBD2 matching over 14 bases. V gave up 3 bases and J gave up 7 bases; unmatched junction bases: 6. The germline CDR1 and CDR2 sequences are SGHVS and FQNEAQ. The CDR3 sequence is 16 residues long. DNA of the CDR3: TGTGCCAGCAGCTTGGGACTAGCGGGGGCCGGGTATACGCAGTATTTT. It codes for CASSLGLAGAGYTQYF.

The chain has TRBV29-1 and TRBJ2-3; 8 bases map to TRBD1. Germline V gives CDR1 SQVTM, CDR2 ANQGSEA. There are 14 residues in the CDR3. V was clipped by 4 bases and J by 4 bases; unmatched bases: 7. The CDR3 DNA reads TGCAGCGTTGCCCAGGGGGCGCGTGCAGATACGCAGTATTTT. Its protein is CSVAQGARADTQYF.

The chain uses TRBV9 and TRBJ2-2; no clear D gene. This CDR3 region has 13 residues. CDR1 is SGDLS and CDR2 is YYNGEE in the germline V gene. V lost 7 bases, J lost 4 bases, and 11 bases lay in between. CDR3 region: CASSGGSTGELFF. The CDR3 DNA follows: TGTGCCAGCTCAGGCGGCTCCACCGGGGAGCTGTTTTTT. Drawing the rest from reference TRBV9 and TRBJ2-2, the complete variable domain is DSGVTQTPKHLITATGQRVTLRCSPRSGDLSVYWYQQSLDQGLQFLIQYYNGEERAKGNILERFSAQQFPDLHSELNLSSLELGDSALYFCASSGGSTGELFFGEGSRLTVL.